This T cell receptor beta chain was documented in a study of blood T cell repertoires in COVID-19 (dated by TCRdb to 2018 to 2021). With respect to the entire study: Samples covering the acute and convalescent phases of COVID-19 were provided by collaborators in the United States, Italy and Spain. The material from the prospective study consisted of cDNA or gDNA derived from T cells, B-cell-depleted T cells, or PBMCs. Subjects who had been exposed to COVID-19, were actively infected with it, or had recovered from it provided the deeply sampled blood TCRbeta repertoires that made up the dataset. The repertoires were released in a freely available public database intended as a resource for research on the immune response to SARS-CoV-2. Samples came from the ongoing ImmuneRACE study (first 160 participants) plus 1,254 subjects from 6 global collaborators. The sample metadata nearly always contained a de-identified subject ID, COVID-19 status, age in years and sex. Where HLA class I and class II types were available, the types were taken from metadata supplied by the sample provider, not from assay-based typing. The full study reports these points: Clinical and demographic metadata were provided uncurated, with the amount varying by source and participant.

Another Seattle source contributed samples from volunteer blood donors who had recovered from COVID-19. Each collaborating institution followed its own protocols to collect whole blood in K2EDTA tubes. For TCRbeta analysis, collaborators shipped samples in one of three forms: frozen whole blood, isolated PBMCs, or DNA extracted from either of those sample types. Here V drops 5 bases and J drops 5 bases, and the junction holds 6 bases not matched to any gene. The CDR1 and CDR2 encoded by the germline V gene (reference sequence) are SEHNR and FQNEAQ. Counted from cysteine to phenylalanine, this CDR3 has 14 amino acids. The CDR3 DNA has 42 bases and is translated from base 1. TCRbeta CDR3 regions were amplified from genomic DNA by means of the immunoSEQ Assay, a bias-controlled multiplex PCR. For the original study's pipeline: The number of nucleated cells in each sample was estimated from the amplification of reference gene primers within the assay. To quantify the absolute abundance of each unique TCRbeta CDR3 rearrangement, sequence reads were collapsed and filtered. For each sample, productive Simpson clonality was calculated by taking the square root of Simpson's diversity index across productive rearrangements. TCRdb re-hosts the immuneACCESS table, in-frame sequences only. Its copies lack some clones; in the studies checked, an unresolved V gene accounts for under half of them, and the cause for the rest is not known. That table gives V, J and clone size, and the DNA gave D and trimming. The sample has some 260,000 clones on record, 88% of them singletons. In total, the top ten clones hold 0.99% of the sample.

Comments on this clone: It has no known antigen specificity. Per-base quality was not reported, and no clone a single base away is much larger than it.

This chain joins TRBV7-9 to TRBJ2-5, with TRBD1 matching 9 junction bases. Sequencing used peripheral blood. The clonotype originates from a woman in her thirties or forties who had recovered from COVID-19. The CDR3 corresponds to CASSPPTGGETQYF. The nucleotides are TGTGCCAGCAGCCCCCCGACAGGGGGTGAGACCCAGTACTTC.